The source of this T cell receptor beta chain is a study of PD-L1 blockade in urothelial cancer. Study-wide background: Blood was tested 3 weeks (second dose) and 6 weeks into treatment. The median number of T cells present in blood samples was roughly 130,000.

Measured with immunoSEQ multiplex PCR; TCRdb has only the in-frame clones, and not every one. The repertoire holds about 50,000 clones, with roughly four fifths as singletons. Germline V gene data show CDR1 as SGHRS and CDR2 as YFSETQ. With 0 bases removed from V and 8 bases from J, the gap between germline ends came to 14 bases. CDR3 length: 14 residues. Remarks on this clone: What it binds is not known.

Time point specified: pretreatment peripheral blood. Each patient gave between 1 and 8 samples of peripheral blood mononuclear cells, which were collected pretreatment and during treatment. Study observations and caveats: For durable-benefit patients, tumor-associated blood clones expanded more at 3 weeks.

The V and J genes are TRBV5-1 and TRBJ1-2; D ambiguous. This clonotype was obtained from a man in his 70s with urothelial cancer. The sample here was PBMCs, taken around atezolizumab (anti-PD-L1) treatment. Written as DNA, the CDR3 is TGCGCCAGCAGCTTGGCCGGGTCCCTGAGGGGCTACACCTTC. It yields the protein CASSLAGSLRGYTF.